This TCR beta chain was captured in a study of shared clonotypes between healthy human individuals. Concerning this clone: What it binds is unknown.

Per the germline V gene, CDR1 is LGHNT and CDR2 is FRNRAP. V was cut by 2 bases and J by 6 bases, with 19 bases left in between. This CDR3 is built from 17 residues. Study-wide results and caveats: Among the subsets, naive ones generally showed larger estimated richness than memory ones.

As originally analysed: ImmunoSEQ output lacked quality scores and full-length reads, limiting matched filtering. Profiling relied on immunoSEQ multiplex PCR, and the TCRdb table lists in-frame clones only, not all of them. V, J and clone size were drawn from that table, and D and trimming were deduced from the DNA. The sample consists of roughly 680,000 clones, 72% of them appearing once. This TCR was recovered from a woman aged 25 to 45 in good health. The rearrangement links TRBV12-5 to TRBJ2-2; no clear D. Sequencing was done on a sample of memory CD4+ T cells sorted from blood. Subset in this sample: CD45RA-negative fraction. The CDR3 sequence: CASGLSHTINDAGELFF. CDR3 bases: TGTGCTAGTGGTTTGTCTCATACTATAAACGACGCCGGGGAGCTGTTTTTT.